This T cell receptor (beta chain) was obtained from a study of OX40 agonist ivuxolimab in advanced cancers. V dropped 4 bases and J dropped 0 bases, with 16 bases sitting between them. This CDR3 spans 18 amino acids. CDR1 and CDR2 (germline): ENHRY, SYGVKD. Produced via immunoSEQ multiplex PCR; TCRdb's table is partial and in-frame only. The sample carries 84,000 or so clones, approximately 80% recorded once. The sequenced sample was CD4+ or CD8+ T cells sorted from blood, obtained in a trial of the OX40 agonist ivuxolimab. V and J are TRBV10-3 and TRBJ1-6, with D maybe TRBD1 (5 bases). The origin of this receptor is an adult with an advanced solid tumor such as melanoma, head and neck, liver or kidney cancer. CDR3 sequence (DNA): TGTGCCATCAGTGTTCGGGACCCCAAGAGCTCCTATAATTCACCCCTCCACTTT. This sequence encodes CAISVRDPKSSYNSPLHF.